This T cell receptor (beta chain) was found in a study of shared clonotypes between healthy human individuals. In its sample, this clone was seen once. Its specificity is not known. Recent vaccinations or acute infections were absent in the healthy HIV-negative adult donors. CD4+ cell separation produced CD45RA+ naive and CD45RA-negative memory subsets. The CDR3 contains 15 residues. Study outcomes and limitations: Represented diversity, genetic and exposure-history alike, was limited by few donors. Even with large depth, rarefaction showed that sorted-subset sequencing was incomplete.

The assay was immunoSEQ multiplex PCR, and TCRdb's table has in-frame clones only and misses some. The table records under 1,100,000 clones, approximately 70% of them present only once. Sequencing used memory CD4+ T cells sorted from blood. Indicated subset: CD45RA-negative fraction. This chain uses TRBV12-2 with TRBJ1-1. TRBV12-2 is assigned pseudogene status. This TCR derives from a man aged 18 to 30 in good health. CDR3 coding DNA: TGTGCAACCCCTGGACCCCGGAGGTCGAACACTGAAGCTTTCTTT. Protein product: CATPGPRRSNTEAFF.